This T cell receptor (beta chain) appears in the sequencing data of a study of T-cell memory formation after mild COVID-19. Points from the study as a whole: Clones contracting day 15 to 85 were balanced CD4/CD8; later expanders leaned CD4+.

As concerns this clonotype: The antigen remains undetermined.

Germline trimming cut 9 bases from V and 3 bases from J; bases unmatched to any gene: 7. The CDR3 sequence is 15 residues long. Germline values: CDR1 SGHRS, CDR2 YFSETQ. TCRdb reprocessed the 5' RACE reads via MiXCR and lists one record per CDR3 protein. The sample holds under 600,000 distinct CDR3 sequences, 20% to 25% seen once. This clonotype originated in an adult woman who had mild COVID-19 (a few samples of this study predate the infection). Cell type and time point are not known. V gene TRBV5-1 combines with J gene TRBJ2-5, with 14 bases aligning to TRBD2. Sequences were obtained from PBMCs or a T cell subset sorted from them (not recorded which). The CDR3 DNA reads as TGCGCCACCGGACTAGCGGGGGGACCAAAAGAGACCCAGTACTTC. Translation: CATGLAGGPKETQYF.